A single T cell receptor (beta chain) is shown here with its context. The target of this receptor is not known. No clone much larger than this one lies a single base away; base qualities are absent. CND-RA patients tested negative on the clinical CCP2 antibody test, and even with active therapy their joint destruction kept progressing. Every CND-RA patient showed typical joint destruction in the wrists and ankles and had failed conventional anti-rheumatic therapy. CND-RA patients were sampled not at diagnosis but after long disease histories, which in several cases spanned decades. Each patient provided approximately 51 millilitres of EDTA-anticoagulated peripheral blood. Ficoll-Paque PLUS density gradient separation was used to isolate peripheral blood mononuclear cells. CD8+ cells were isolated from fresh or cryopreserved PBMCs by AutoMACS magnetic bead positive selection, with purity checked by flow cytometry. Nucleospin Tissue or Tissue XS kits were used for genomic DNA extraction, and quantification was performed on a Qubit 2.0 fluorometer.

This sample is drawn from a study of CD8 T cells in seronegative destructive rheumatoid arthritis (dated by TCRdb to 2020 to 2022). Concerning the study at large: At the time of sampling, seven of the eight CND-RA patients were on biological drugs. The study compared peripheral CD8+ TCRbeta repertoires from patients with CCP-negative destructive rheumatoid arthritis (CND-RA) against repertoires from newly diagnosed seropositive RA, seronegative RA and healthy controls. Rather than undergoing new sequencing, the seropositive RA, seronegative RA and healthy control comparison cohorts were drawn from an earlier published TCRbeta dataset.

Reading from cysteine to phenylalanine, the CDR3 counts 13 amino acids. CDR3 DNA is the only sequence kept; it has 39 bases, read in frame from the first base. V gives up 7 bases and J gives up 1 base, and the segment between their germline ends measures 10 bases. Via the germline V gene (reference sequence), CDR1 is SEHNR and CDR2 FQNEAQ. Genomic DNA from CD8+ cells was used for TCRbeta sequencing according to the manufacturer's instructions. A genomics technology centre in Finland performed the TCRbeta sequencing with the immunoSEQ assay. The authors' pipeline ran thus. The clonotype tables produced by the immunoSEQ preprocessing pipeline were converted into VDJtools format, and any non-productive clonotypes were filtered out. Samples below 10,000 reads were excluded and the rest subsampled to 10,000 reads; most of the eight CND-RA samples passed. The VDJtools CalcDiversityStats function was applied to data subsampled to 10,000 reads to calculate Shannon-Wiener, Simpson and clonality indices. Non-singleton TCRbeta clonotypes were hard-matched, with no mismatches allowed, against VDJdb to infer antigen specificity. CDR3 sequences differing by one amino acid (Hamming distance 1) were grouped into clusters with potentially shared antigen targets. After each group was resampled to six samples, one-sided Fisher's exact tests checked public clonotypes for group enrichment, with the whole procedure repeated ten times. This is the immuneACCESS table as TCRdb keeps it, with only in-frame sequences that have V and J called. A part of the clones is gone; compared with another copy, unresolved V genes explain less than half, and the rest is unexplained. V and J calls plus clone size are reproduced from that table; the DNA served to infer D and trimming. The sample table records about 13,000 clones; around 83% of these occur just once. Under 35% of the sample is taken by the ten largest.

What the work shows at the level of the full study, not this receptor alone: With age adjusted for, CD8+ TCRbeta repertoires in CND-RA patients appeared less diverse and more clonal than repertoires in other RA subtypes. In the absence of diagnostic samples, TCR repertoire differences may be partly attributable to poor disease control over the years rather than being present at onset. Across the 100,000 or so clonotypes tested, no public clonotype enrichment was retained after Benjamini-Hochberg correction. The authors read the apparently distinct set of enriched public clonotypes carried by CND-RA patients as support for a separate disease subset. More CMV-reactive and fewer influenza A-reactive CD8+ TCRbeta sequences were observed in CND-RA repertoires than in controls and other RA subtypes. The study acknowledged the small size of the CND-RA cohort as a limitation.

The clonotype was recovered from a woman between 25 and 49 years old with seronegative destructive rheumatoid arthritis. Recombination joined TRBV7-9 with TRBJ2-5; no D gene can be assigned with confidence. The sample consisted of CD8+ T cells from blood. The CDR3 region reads CASNQVVQETQYF. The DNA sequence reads TGTGCCAGCAACCAGGTGGTCCAAGAGACCCAGTACTTC.